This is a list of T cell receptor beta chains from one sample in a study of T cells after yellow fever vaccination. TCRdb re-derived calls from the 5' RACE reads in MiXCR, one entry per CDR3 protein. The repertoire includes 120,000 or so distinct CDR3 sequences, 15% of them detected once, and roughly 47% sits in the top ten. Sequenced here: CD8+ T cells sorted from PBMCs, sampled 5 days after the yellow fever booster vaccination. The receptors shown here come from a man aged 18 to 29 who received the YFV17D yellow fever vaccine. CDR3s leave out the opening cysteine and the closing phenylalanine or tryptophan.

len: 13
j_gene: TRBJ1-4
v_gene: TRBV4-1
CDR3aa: ASSQVSLGVEKLF

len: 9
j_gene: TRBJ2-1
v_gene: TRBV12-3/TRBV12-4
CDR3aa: ASGGTVKQF

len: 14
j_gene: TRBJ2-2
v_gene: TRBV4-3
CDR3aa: ASSQDGGLLTGELF

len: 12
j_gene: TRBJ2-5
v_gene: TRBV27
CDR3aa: ASSLGPTWETQY

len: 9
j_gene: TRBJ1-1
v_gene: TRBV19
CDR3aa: ASTANTEAF

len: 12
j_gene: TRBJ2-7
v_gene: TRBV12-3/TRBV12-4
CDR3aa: ASSTGGATYEQY

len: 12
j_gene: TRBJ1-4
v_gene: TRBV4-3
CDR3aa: ASSRETTNEKLF

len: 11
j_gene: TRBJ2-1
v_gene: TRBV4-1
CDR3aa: ASSQGRVDEQF

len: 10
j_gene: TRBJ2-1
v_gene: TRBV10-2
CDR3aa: ASSDAPSEQF

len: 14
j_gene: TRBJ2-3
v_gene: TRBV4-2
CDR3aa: ASSQEWAGGSDTQY

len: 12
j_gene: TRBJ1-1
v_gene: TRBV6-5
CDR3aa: ASSYAVGGTEAF

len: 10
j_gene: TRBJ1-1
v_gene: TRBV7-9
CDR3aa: ASSSLGTEAF

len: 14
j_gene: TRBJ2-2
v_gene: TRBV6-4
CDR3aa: ASSAREWQNTGELF

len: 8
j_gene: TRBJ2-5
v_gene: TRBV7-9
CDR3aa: ASALETQY

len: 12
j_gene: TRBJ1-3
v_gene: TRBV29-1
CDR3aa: SVAGGPAGNTIY

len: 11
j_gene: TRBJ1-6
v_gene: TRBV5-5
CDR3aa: ASSLTRNSPLH

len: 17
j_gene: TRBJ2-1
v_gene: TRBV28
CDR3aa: ASSFLELAGGTSYNEQF

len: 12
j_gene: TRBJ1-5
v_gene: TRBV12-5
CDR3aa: ASGSGASNQPQH

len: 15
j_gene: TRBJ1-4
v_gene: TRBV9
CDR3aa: ASSPRPGGVTNEKLF

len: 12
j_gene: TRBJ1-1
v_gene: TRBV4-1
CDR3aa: ASSQEGVFTEAF

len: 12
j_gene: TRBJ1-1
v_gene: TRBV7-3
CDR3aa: ASSKGGGGTEAF

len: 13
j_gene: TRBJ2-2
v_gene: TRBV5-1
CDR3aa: ASKGTVFNTGELF

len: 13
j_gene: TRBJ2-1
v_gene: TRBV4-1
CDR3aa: ASMTRDVPYNEQF

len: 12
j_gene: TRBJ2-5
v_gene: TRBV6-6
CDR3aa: ASSSGGWYETQY

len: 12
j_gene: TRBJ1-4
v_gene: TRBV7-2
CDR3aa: ASSPGPFNEKLF

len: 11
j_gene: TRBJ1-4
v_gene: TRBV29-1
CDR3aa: SVQPGGVEKLF

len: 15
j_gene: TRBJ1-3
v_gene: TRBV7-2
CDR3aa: ASRKLTGAYSGNTIY

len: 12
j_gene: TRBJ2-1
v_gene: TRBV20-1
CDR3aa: SARDLTSHNEQF

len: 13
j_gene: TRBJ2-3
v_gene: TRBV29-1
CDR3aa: SVGTSGVDTDTQY

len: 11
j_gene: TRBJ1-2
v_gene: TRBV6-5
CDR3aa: ASSYSSSLGYT

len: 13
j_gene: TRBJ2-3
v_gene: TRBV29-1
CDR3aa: SVEKSAGFTDTQY

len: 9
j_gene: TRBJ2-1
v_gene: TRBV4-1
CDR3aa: ASSLAGEQF

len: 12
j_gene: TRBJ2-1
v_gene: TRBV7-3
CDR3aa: ASSRTGGPNEQF

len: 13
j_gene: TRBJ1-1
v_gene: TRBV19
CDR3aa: ASSIVPELNTEAF

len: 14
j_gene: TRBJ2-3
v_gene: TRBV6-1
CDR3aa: ASSGTETSWPDTQY

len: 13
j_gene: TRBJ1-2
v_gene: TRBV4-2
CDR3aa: ASSQDFQGDYGYT

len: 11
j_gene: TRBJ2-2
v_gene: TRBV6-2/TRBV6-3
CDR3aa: ASTYSGAGELF

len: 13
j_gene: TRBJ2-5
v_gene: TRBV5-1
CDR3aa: ASSLGLGVQETQY

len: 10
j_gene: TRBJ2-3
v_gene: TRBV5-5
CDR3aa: ASSFRPDTQY

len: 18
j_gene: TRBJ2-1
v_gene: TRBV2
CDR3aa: ASSELGTSGGLSSYNEQF

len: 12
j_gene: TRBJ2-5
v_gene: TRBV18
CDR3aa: ASSPTGYQETQY

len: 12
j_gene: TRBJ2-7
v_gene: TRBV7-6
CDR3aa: ASSFPLGPYEQY

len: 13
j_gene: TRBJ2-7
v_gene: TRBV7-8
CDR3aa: ASSLEASGVYEQY

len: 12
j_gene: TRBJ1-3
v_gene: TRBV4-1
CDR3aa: ASSQGTGRNTIY

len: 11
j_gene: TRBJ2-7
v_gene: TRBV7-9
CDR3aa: ASSHRDAYEQY

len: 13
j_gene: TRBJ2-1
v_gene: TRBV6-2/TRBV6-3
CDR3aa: ASSTIRDSYNEQF

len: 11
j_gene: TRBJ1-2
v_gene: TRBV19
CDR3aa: ASSIGQAEGYT

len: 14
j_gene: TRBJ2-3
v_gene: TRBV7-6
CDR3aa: ASSSLLAGGTDTQY

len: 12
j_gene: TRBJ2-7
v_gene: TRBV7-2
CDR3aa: ASSFDRGQDEQY

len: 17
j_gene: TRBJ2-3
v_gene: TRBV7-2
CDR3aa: ASSLGIGTGVVFADTQY

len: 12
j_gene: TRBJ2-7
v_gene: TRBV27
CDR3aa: ASSPRRSSYEQY

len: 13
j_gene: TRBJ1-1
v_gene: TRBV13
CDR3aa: ASSSPAAGSTEAF

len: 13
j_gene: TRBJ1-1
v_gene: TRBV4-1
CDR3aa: ASSHPDRLSTEAF

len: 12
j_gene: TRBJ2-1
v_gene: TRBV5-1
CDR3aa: ASTPESSYNEQF

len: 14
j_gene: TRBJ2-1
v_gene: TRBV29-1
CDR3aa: SVGQRERGVYNEQF

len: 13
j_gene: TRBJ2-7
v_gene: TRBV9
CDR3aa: ASSTAGTGYHEQY

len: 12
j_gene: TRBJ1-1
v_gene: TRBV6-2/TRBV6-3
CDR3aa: ASSPDRKNTEAF

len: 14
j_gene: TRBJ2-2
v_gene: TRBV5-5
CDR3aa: ASSPWTGRNTGELF

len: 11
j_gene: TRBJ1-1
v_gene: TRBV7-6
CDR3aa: ASSLEVNTEAF

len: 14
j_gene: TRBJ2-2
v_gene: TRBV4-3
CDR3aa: ASSQDSGGGTGELF